This TCR beta chain was documented in a study of CD4 T cells in relation to SARS-CoV-2 and coronaviruses (dated by TCRdb to about 2021). Regarding the research as a whole: In the ViraFEST assay, PBMCs were cultured with antigen for less than 12 days, after which TCR beta CDR3s were sequenced to identify clonal expansions specific to the antigen. An HIV-1 Nef peptide pool or a no-peptide culture served as the negative reference condition. A different, Illumina-based TCR-beta assay was used to sequence expansion assays from other donors in the study. The Adaptive Biotechnologies TCR-sequencing kit was used for samples from a few pre-COVID donors and for the naive versus memory experiments, whereas the other data were Illumina-based. Memory CD4+ T cell crossreactivity between SARS-CoV-2 and common cold coronavirus spike proteins was assessed at the TCR clonotype level in the study. Shared crossreactive spike epitopes were mapped to their HLA restriction using patient-derived lymphoblastoid cell lines. Points the paper makes about the study in general: Crossreactivity analysis was centred on spike protein, so crossreactivity against other viral proteins was not assessed. Significantly weaker SARS-CoV-2-driven expansion was shown by crossreactive clones than by monoreactive clones, consistent with antigenic imprinting. Small numbers of patients and of tested TCRs were a limitation of the study. Because no donor provided both pre-pandemic and post-infection samples, tracing the source of pre-existing responses was limited. In roughly 70% of donors, memory CD4+ clonotypes turned up that crossrecognized SARS-CoV-2 and at least one common cold coronavirus spike.

CD4+ T cells from unexposed donors were collected before the COVID-19 pandemic (2011-2018). After about 10 days of culture, CD4+ T cells were isolated with the EasySep CD4+ T cell isolation kit. As cell number allowed, CD4+ T cells from unexposed donors were tested for reactivity to SARS-CoV-2 S and N and to four common cold coronavirus spike pools. Each well held 2 million to 2.5 million PBMCs cultured in IMDM containing around 5% human AB serum and roughly 9.4 IU/ml IL-2. Half of the culture medium was replaced with fresh IL-2-containing medium on days 3 and 7. Triplicate replicate wells were generally used for each peptide culture condition. Leukapheresis product for the unexposed donors was bought commercially. Ficoll-Paque PLUS gradient centrifugation was used to isolate PBMCs from leukapheresis product or whole blood. PBMCs were either cryopreserved at -140 degrees C or used fresh in the expansion assay. The QIAamp Micro DNA Kit was used to extract genomic DNA from the CD4+ T cells.

The library was generated by the immunoSEQ multiplex PCR assay. The original pipeline was this. During preprocessing, nonproductive sequences were removed, as were CDR3s that did not start with C, did not end with F or W, or were shorter than 7 amino acids. The MANAFEST web app identified antigen-specific clonotypes based on expansion compared with the reference and other culture wells. A clone was considered positive if the clone showed significant expansion compared with the reference culture in 2 of 3 replicate wells at an FDR below 0.05. To be called positive, a clone also had to show significant expansion compared with every other tandem well and an odds ratio greater than 5. Pairwise Levenshtein distance, computed with the stringdist R package after three terminal residues were trimmed from each end, was used as the measure of CDR3 homology. TCRdb took over this immuneACCESS table, retaining in-frame rearrangements with V and J assigned. Such tables are incomplete; in checked studies, under half of the missing clones stem from an unresolved V gene, and the remainder is unexplained. The DNA was the basis for D and trimming; V, J and clone size are from that table. The sample table holds 22,000 or so clones, of which 75% to 85% were seen once. The ten top clones hold approximately 13% of the sample.

Note on this clone: No cognate antigen has been identified for it. Base qualities are missing; no much larger clone stands one base away.

CDR1 and CDR2 are drawn from the germline V gene (reference sequence): SEHNR, FQNEAQ. Germline trimming amounts to 5 bases on V and 4 bases on J, with 4 as the count of junction bases outside the gene matches. The CDR3 runs 14 amino acids, cysteine and phenylalanine included. Here the CDR3 DNA is all that survives: 42 bases in frame from base 1. The sample was CD4+ T cells from PBMCs, cultured in vitro. The rearranged chain carries TRBV7-9 and TRBJ1-1; 10 middle bases align to TRBD1. The TCR was taken from a human donor in good health. The encoded CDR3 is CASSGRTGGTEAFF. The DNA is TGTGCCAGCAGCGGCCGGACAGGGGGCACTGAAGCTTTCTTT.